A selection of T cell receptor beta chains follows, all from one sample in a study of control samples from healthy donors and cancer patients. Clones were read by immunoSEQ multiplex PCR, and TCRdb kept only the in-frame ones, dropping some. The table lists tens of thousands of clones, 90% to 95% of them singletons. The sequenced sample was blood. Source of these receptors: a man aged 60 to 75 in good health. Each CDR3 is given with its conserved first and last residue. Each record gives: CDR3 length, V gene, J gene, clone size, D gene, CDR3 DNA, CDR3 protein. D genes are given only for firm matches. Clone size appears in some rows only: once, few, many, or a class for an expanded clone.

14	TRBV10-3	TRBJ2-5	few	TRBD2	TGTGCCACCCAGACTAGCGGGAGTCAAGAGACCCAGTACTTC	CATQTSGSQETQYF
15	TRBV19	TRBJ2-1	NA	TRBD1	TGTGCCAGTAGTATCTGGGGACAGGGGAACAATGAGCAGTTCTTC	CASSIWGQGNNEQFF
16	TRBV2	TRBJ1-2	NA	TRBD1	TGTGCCAGCATTGACGACAGGGGGCCGGATGACTATGGCTACACCTTC	CASIDDRGPDDYGYTF
12	TRBV11-3	TRBJ2-5	NA	NA	TGTGCCAGCAGTCAGAGGGGTGAGACCCAGTACTTC	CASSQRGETQYF
15	TRBV12-5	TRBJ2-7	NA	NA	TGTGCTAGTGGTTTGACAGGCAGATCTCCTTACGAGCAGTACTTC	CASGLTGRSPYEQYF
12	TRBV24-1	TRBJ2-2	NA	NA	TGTGCCACCAGTTTCGACACCGGGGAGCTGTTTTTT	CATSFDTGELFF
14	TRBV7-9	TRBJ1-6	NA	NA	TGTGCCAGCAGCTTTGAACGTTTGGGTTCACCCCTCCACTTT	CASSFERLGSPLHF
18	TRBV3-1/TRBV3-2	TRBJ2-4	NA	TRBD1	TGTGCCAGCAGCCAATGGACAGGGGGGTGGAGAGACAAAAACATTCAGTACTTC	CASSQWTGGWRDKNIQYF
15	TRBV6-1	TRBJ2-7	NA	NA	TGTGCCAGCAGTGAATTAAGGGCCGTAACCTACGAGCAGTACTTC	CASSELRAVTYEQYF
17	TRBV2	TRBJ2-1	NA	TRBD2	TGTGCCAGCAGGGAAACCCAGCCGGGACTAGCGGACAATGAGCAGTTCTTC	CASRETQPGLADNEQFF
10	TRBV29-1	TRBJ2-5	NA	NA	TGCAGCGTTGAAGAAGAGACCCAGTACTTC	CSVEEETQYF
12	TRBV24-1	TRBJ2-1	NA	NA	TGTGCCACCAGTGAGCTCTACAATGAGCAGTTCTTC	CATSELYNEQFF
13	TRBV19	TRBJ1-2	NA	NA	TGTGCCAGCTTCGGGGTGGAGAGCTATGGCTACACCTTC	CASFGVESYGYTF
12	TRBV7-2	TRBJ2-7	NA	NA	TGTGCCAGCAGCTTAGGGGTTAACGAGCAGTACTTC	CASSLGVNEQYF
15	TRBV29-1	TRBJ2-3	NA	TRBD2	TGCAGCGTTGAAGATCAGCGGGAGAGGGCAGATACGCAGTATTTT	CSVEDQRERADTQYF
14	TRBV10-2	TRBJ1-2	NA	NA	TGCGCCAGCAGTGACTTAGGGCAGAACTATGGCTACACCTTC	CASSDLGQNYGYTF
15	TRBV19	TRBJ2-1	NA	NA	TGTGCCAGTAGTATTGGCGGGGTCCCCTACAATGAGCAGTTCTTC	CASSIGGVPYNEQFF
13	TRBV14	TRBJ1-5	NA	NA	TGTGCCAGCAGCCAAGGGTTAGGGCAGCCCCAGCATTTT	CASSQGLGQPQHF
14	TRBV7-3	TRBJ1-2	NA	TRBD1	TGTGCCAGCAGCATGACAGGGGGCGACTATGGCTACACCTTC	CASSMTGGDYGYTF
21	TRBV4-2	TRBJ2-2	NA	NA	TGTGCCAGCAGCCCCTCGAAGCTTGGCTTGAGGGGGGCGCCGGGCACCGGGGAGCTGTTTTTT	CASSPSKLGLRGAPGTGELFF
15	TRBV24-1	TRBJ2-2	once	TRBD1	TGTGCCACCAGTGATCAGACAGGGGGCTACGGGGAGCTGTTTTTT	CATSDQTGGYGELFF
13	TRBV27	TRBJ1-4	NA	NA	TGTGCCAGCAGGCCCACGGGGCGGGAAAAACTGTTTTTT	CASRPTGREKLFF
14	TRBV7-9	TRBJ1-1	NA	NA	TGTGCCAGCAGCTTACAGGGAGGGAACACTGAAGCTTTCTTT	CASSLQGGNTEAFF
14	TRBV3-1/TRBV3-2	TRBJ2-1	NA	NA	TGTGCCAGCAGCCATTTGGGGTCTAACAATGAGCAGTTCTTC	CASSHLGSNNEQFF
17	TRBV6-4	TRBJ2-7	NA	TRBD2	TGTGCCAGCAGTGACCCGCTTAGGGCGGGGAGGGGCTACGAGCAGTACTTC	CASSDPLRAGRGYEQYF
14	TRBV27	TRBJ1-2	NA	NA	TGTGCCAGCAGTCTAGCCCCAGCTAACTATGGCTACACCTTC	CASSLAPANYGYTF
13	TRBV28	TRBJ1-2	NA	NA	TGTGCCAGCTCCCGCTCGGGGAACTATGGCTACACCTTC	CASSRSGNYGYTF
19	TRBV5-1	TRBJ2-1	NA	TRBD2	TGCGCCAGCAGCAGGGGACTAGCGGGAGTCCCCAGGGCCTACAATGAGCAGTTCTTC	CASSRGLAGVPRAYNEQFF
14	TRBV28	TRBJ1-2	NA	TRBD1	TGTGCCAGCAGTTACCAAGGGGGCGCATATGGCTACACCTTC	CASSYQGGAYGYTF
17	TRBV18	TRBJ2-7	NA	TRBD2	TGTGCCAGCTCACCACCGGTAGCGGGAGGCCCTGCGTACGAGCAGTACTTC	CASSPPVAGGPAYEQYF
16	TRBV19	TRBJ1-5	few	NA	TGTGCCAGTAGTAGGGGAGGAGTCCTTAGCTATCAGCCCCAGCATTTT	CASSRGGVLSYQPQHF
14	TRBV19	TRBJ2-3	NA	TRBD2	TGTGCCAGTAAGGCTTTAGCGGGGTCAGATACGCAGTATTTT	CASKALAGSDTQYF
17	TRBV4-2	TRBJ1-3	NA	NA	TGTGCCAGCAGCCAAGATCTCCTAAACCTCTCTGGAAACACCATATATTTT	CASSQDLLNLSGNTIYF
17	TRBV3-1/TRBV3-2	TRBJ2-1	NA	NA	TGTGCCAGCAGCCCCCCCCGAGCGGTGGTCGCCTACAATGAGCAGTTCTTC	CASSPPRAVVAYNEQFF
14	TRBV11-2	TRBJ2-5	once	NA	TGTGCCAGCAGCTTAGACTGGCTAGCCGAGACCCAGTACTTC	CASSLDWLAETQYF
14	TRBV7-2	TRBJ1-6	NA	NA	TGTGCCAGCAGGTCCGGGGGATATAATTCACCCCTCCACTTT	CASRSGGYNSPLHF
16	TRBV14	TRBJ2-3	once	NA	TGTGCCAGCAGCAGACGTGAACTAGCGACAGGAGATACGCAGTATTTT	CASSRRELATGDTQYF
13	TRBV27	TRBJ1-5	NA	NA	TGTGCCAGCAGTTTAATGAGGGCTCAGCCCCAGCATTTT	CASSLMRAQPQHF
15	TRBV9	TRBJ2-7	NA	NA	TGTGCCAGCAGCGTAGGCGGATTTAGCTCCTACGAGCAGTACTTC	CASSVGGFSSYEQYF
13	TRBV12-3/TRBV12-4	TRBJ1-5	NA	NA	TGTGCCAGCAGGGGAACTTGGGATCAGCCCCAGCATTTT	CASRGTWDQPQHF
14	TRBV2	TRBJ2-3	NA	NA	TGTGCCAGCAGTGACGCCCCTAGCACAGATACGCAGTATTTT	CASSDAPSTDTQYF
14	TRBV3-1/TRBV3-2	TRBJ1-2	NA	NA	TGTGCCAGCAGCCAAGATTTGCGGGTCGGGGGCTACACCTTC	CASSQDLRVGGYTF
15	TRBV7-8	TRBJ2-7	NA	NA	TGTGCCAGCAGCTTAGCGCAAGGGCACTCCTACGAGCAGTACTTC	CASSLAQGHSYEQYF
13	TRBV19	TRBJ1-5	NA	NA	TGTGCCAGTAGTATGGACCGCAATCAGCCCCAGCATTTT	CASSMDRNQPQHF
16	TRBV11-2	TRBJ1-2	once	TRBD1	TGTGCCAGCAGCGCGGTGGGACAGGGGGATATGAGTGGCTACACCTTC	CASSAVGQGDMSGYTF
12	TRBV15	TRBJ2-1	NA	NA	TGTGCCACCAGCAGAGATTCAAGGTCTCCGTTCTTC	CATSRDSRSPFF
12	TRBV6-5	TRBJ1-1	NA	NA	TGTGCCAGCAAATTCGGGGTCACTGAAGCTTTCTTT	CASKFGVTEAFF
13	TRBV11-3	TRBJ1-6	NA	NA	TGTGCCAGCAGCTTAGACCAGGCGGCACCCCTCCACTTT	CASSLDQAAPLHF
15	TRBV10-1	TRBJ2-5	NA	NA	TGCGCCAGCAGCCGGGGAGGTTTGGGGGAAGAGACCCAGTACTTC	CASSRGGLGEETQYF